This T cell receptor (beta chain) was captured in a study of cytomegalovirus exposure and HLA in healthy donors. About the study: About 85 million unique TCR sequences came from HLA-typed donors in an early release.

60 Vbeta and 13 Jbeta primers were used in PCR. Sequencing used immunoSEQ multiplex PCR; TCRdb keeps in-frame clones, though not all of them. This table holds about 62,000 clones. Though probably carrying unrecorded immune exposures, donors were nominally healthy at sampling. The receptor was derived from a man aged 25 to 45 in good health and CMV-seropositive. Sequenced sample: PBMCs.

The CDR3 region is CAISAGQPQHF. DNA of the CDR3: TGTGCCATCAGTGCGGGGCAGCCCCAGCATTTT. The chain is built from TRBV10-3 and TRBJ1-5; D remains unclear. Trimming shortened V by 4 bases and J by 7 bases, and 5 bases separated the two germline ends. This CDR3 contains 11 residues. CDR1 is ENHRY and CDR2 is SYGVKD in the germline V gene.